The source of this TCR beta chain is a study of blood T cells in healthy people across ages. Study conclusions and caveats: The study regarded diversity estimates from one million T cells as underestimates.

The second PCR ran about 6 to 11 cycles with a sample-barcoded 5' primer and J-beta primers. Carrying 12 random nucleotides, a template-switch adaptor labeled each individual cDNA molecule. Sequencing of every sample gave 3 million or more CDR3-containing paired-end reads. MiXCR was run by TCRdb on the 5' RACE reads, yielding one entry per CDR3 protein. Of more than 800,000 distinct CDR3 sequences in the sample, around 26% were seen once. CDR3 length: 15 residues. Germline V gene lookup returns CDR1 SGHNT and CDR2 YYREEE (reference sequence). About this clonotype itself: What it binds is unknown. This may stem from a read error, because a much larger clone lies one nucleotide away.

The sequence was collected from an elderly woman in good health. The sample was blood. This chain uses TRBV5-4 with TRBJ2-1, with D possibly being TRBD1 or TRBD2 (6 bases each). Judging by the DNA end, TRBJ2-7 fits better; the J call may be wrong. CDR3 amino acids: CASSQAGHNYNEQYF. The DNA for the CDR3 is TGTGCCAGCAGCCAGGCGGGACACAACTACAATGAGCAGTACTTC.